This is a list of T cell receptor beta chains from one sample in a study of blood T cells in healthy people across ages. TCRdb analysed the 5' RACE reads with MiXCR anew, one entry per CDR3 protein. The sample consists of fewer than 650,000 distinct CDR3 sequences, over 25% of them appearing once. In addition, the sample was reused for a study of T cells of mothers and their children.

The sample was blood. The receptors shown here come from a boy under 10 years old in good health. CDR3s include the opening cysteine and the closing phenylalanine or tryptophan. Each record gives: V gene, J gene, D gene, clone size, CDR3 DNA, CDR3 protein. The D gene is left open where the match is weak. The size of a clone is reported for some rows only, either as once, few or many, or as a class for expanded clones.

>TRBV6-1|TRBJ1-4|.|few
TGTGCCAGCGCTGATCTTGCAACTAATGAAAAACTGTTTTTT
CASADLATNEKLFF
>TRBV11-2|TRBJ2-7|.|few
TGTGCCAGCAGCTCCGACGGCAGGGAAGACAACGAGCAGTACTTC
CASSSDGREDNEQYF
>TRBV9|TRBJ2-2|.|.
TGTGCCAGCAGCGTGAGCGGCAGGGCAGGCGACACCGGGGAGCTGTTTTTT
CASSVSGRAGDTGELFF
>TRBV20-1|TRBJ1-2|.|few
TGCAGTGCTTTCGAGGGGAGGGGTCTAAACTATGGCTACACCTTC
CSAFEGRGLNYGYTF
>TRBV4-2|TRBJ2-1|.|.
TGTGCCAGCAGCCATGATGACAGGGAGCAGTTCTTC
CASSHDDREQFF
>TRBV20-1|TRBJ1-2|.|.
TGCAGTGCTAGGGGAGGACATTCCTCTTTCTATGGCTACACCTTC
CSARGGHSSFYGYTF
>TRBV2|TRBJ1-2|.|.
TGTGCCAGCAGGGGAGGTCTAGATGATGGCTACACCTTC
CASRGGLDDGYTF
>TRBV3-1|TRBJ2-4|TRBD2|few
TGTGCCAGCAGCCATCGAGGACTAGCGGGACATGAAAACATTCAGTACTTC
CASSHRGLAGHENIQYF
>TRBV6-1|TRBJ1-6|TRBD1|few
TGTGCCAGCAGTGAAGGGGTTCTACAGGGGACTGATTCACCCCTCCACTTT
CASSEGVLQGTDSPLHF
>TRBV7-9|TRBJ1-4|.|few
TGTGCCAGCAGCGCGTCAGGGCGGGAGATAGAAAAACTGTTTTTT
CASSASGREIEKLFF
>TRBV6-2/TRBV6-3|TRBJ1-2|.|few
TGTGCCAGCTGTCCCGGGGCCCGTGGAGGCTACACCTTC
CASCPGARGGYTF
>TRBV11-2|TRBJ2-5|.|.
TGTGCCAGCAGCTTATGGGCCCAAGAGACCCAGTACTTC
CASSLWAQETQYF
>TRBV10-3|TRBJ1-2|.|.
TGTGCCATCAGTGAGGGCCTTGCAAGGGACTATGGCTACACCTTC
CAISEGLARDYGYTF
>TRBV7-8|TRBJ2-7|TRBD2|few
TGTGCCAGCAGCCCCAAAGCTAGCGGGGGAAACTACGAGCAGTACTTC
CASSPKASGGNYEQYF
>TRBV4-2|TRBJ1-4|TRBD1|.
TGTGCCAGCAGCCGCACTCAGGGGGCGCGAGGTGAAAAACTGTTTTTT
CASSRTQGARGEKLFF
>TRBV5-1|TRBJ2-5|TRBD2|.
TGCGCCAGCAGCTTGGCGGCGGGGGGCCAAGAGACCCAGTACTTC
CASSLAAGGQETQYF
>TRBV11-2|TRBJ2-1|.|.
TGTGCCAGCAGCCGCGCATCTAGTTACTCCTACAATGAGCAGTTCTTC
CASSRASSYSYNEQFF
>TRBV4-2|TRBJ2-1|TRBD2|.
TGTGCCAGCAGCCAAGATCCTAGCGGGGGGGCCGACTACAATGAGCAGTTCTTC
CASSQDPSGGADYNEQFF
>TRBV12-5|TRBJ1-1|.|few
TGTGCTAGTGGTTTGGTGGCAGGCGAAGCTTTCTTT
CASGLVAGEAFF
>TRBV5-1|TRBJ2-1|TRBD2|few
TGCGCCAGCAGCCTGATGACTAGCGGGGGCCCTAATGAGCAGTTCTTC
CASSLMTSGGPNEQFF
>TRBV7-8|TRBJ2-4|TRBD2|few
TGTGCCAGCAGCTTGGGGTACGGGCCTAGCGGGGGGGCCTTTGAAAACATTCAGTACTTC
CASSLGYGPSGGAFENIQYF
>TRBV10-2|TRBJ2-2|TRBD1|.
TGCGCCAGCAGGTTCTGGGACAGCCCCGCCGGGGAGCTGTTTTTT
CASRFWDSPAGELFF
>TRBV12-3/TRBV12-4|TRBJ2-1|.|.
TGTGCCAGCAGTTCGAGCAACAACAACAATGAGCAGTTCTTC
CASSSSNNNNEQFF
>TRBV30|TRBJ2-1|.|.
TGTGCCTGGACAGTTTCTAGGAATGAGCAGTTCTTC
CAWTVSRNEQFF
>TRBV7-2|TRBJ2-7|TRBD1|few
TGTGCCAGCAGCTTAGCGGGACAGGGGCTCTACGAGCAGTACTTC
CASSLAGQGLYEQYF
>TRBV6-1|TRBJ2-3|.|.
TGTGCCAGCAGTGAATTTTCGGGACCAATAACAGATACGCAGTATTTT
CASSEFSGPITDTQYF
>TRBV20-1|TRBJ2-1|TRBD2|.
TGCAGTGCTAGCGGGTTAGCGGGGAGGAATGAGCAGTTCTTC
CSASGLAGRNEQFF
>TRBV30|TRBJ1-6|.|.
TGTGCCTGGAGGGGGGGCCGGGGTAATTCACCCCTCCACTTT
CAWRGGRGNSPLHF
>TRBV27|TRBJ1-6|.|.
TGTGCCAGCACCACGCGTCAGGGATCACCCCTCCACTTT
CASTTRQGSPLHF
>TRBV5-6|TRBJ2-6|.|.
TGTGCCAGCAGCATCACAGGGCTCTGGGCCAACGTCCTGACTTTC
CASSITGLWANVLTF
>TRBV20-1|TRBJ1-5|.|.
TGCAGTGCTCGCGGACGGAATAGCAATCAGCCCCAGCATTTT
CSARGRNSNQPQHF
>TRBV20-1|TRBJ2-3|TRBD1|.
TGCAGTGGCAAATCCAGGGGGCCAGATACGCAGTATTTT
CSGKSRGPDTQYF
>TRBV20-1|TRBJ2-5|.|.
TGCAGTGCTAGGCTCTGGGGGGGCACCGGGGAGACCCAGTACTTC
CSARLWGGTGETQYF
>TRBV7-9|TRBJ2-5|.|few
TGTGCCAGCAGCTTAGCGCTAATGGAGATCCCCCAAGAGACCCAGTACTTC
CASSLALMEIPQETQYF
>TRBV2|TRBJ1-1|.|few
TGTGCCAACCTGAGGGGCACCGAAGCTTTCTTT
CANLRGTEAFF
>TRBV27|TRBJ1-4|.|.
TGTGCCAGCAGTCCCGGGACACGAGGTGCCCCAACTAATGAAAAACTGTTTTTT
CASSPGTRGAPTNEKLFF
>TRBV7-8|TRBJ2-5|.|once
TGTGCCAGCAGCTTGTCAGGGTGGTCCCAAGAGACCCAGTACTTC
CASSLSGWSQETQYF
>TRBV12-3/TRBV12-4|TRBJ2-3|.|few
TGTGCCAGCAGTTTAATGGGGGCCACAGATACGCAGTATTTT
CASSLMGATDTQYF
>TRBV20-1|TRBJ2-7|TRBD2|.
TGCAGTGCTAGAGATCTTACTAGCGGGAGTTTATCCTACGAGCAGTACTTC
CSARDLTSGSLSYEQYF
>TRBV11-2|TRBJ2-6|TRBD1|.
TGTGCCAGCAGCCCACCGGGACAGTCTACCTCTGGGGCCAACGTCCTGACTTTC
CASSPPGQSTSGANVLTF
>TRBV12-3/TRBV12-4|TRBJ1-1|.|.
TGTGCCAGCAGTGGGCCAGGGCTGGGGGCGTGGGCTTTGAACACTGAAGCTTTCTTT
CASSGPGLGAWALNTEAFF
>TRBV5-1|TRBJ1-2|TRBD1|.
TGCGCCAGCAGCGAGACGACAGGGGTCGGCTACACCTTC
CASSETTGVGYTF
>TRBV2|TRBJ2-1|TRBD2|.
TGTGCCAGCCGGCGGGAGAGTGAGCAGTTCTTC
CASRRESEQFF
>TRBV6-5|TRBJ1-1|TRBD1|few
TGTGCCAGCAGAAACACCGACAGGGGAGAGGCTTTCTTT
CASRNTDRGEAFF
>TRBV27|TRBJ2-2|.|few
TGTGCCAGCAGTTTTGTAGGACTATTTCTTACCGGGGAGCTGTTTTTT
CASSFVGLFLTGELFF
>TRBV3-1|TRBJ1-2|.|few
TGTGCCAGCAGCCAAGTACGGGGGTATGGCTACACCTTC
CASSQVRGYGYTF
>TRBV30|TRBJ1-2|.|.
TGTGCCTGTTCCCCTGCGGTTGGCTATGGCTACACCTTC
CACSPAVGYGYTF
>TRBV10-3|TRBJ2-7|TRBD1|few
TGTGCCACCGGGACAGGGGTCTACGAGCAGTACTTC
CATGTGVYEQYF
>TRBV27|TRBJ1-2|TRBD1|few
TGTGCCAGCAGTCACGATATGGACAGGGCTACGGGCTACACCTTC
CASSHDMDRATGYTF
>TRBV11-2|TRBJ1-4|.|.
TGTGCCAGCAGCTTAGGGGTTAATGAAAAACTGTTTTTT
CASSLGVNEKLFF
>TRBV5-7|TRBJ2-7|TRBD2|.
TGTGCCAGCAGCTCGGGGACTAGCGGGGGGCCTGAATACGAGCAGTACTTC
CASSSGTSGGPEYEQYF
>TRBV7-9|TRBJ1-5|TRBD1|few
TGTGCCAGCAGCTTAGGGACAGGGGAGATTAGCAATCAGCCCCAGCATTTT
CASSLGTGEISNQPQHF
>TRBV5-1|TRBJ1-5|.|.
TGCGCCAGCAGCTTGGACGGTACAGGACAGCCCCAGCATTTT
CASSLDGTGQPQHF
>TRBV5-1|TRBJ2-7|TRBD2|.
TGCGCCAGTCGACTAGCGGGAGATCTCGAGCAGTACTTC
CASRLAGDLEQYF
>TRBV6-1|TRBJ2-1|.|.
TGTGCCAGCAGTGATGGGGGCGGGGTGAACAATGAGCAGTTCTTC
CASSDGGGVNNEQFF
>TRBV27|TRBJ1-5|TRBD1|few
TGTGCCAGCAGTAGGACAGGAGTTTATAGCAATCAGCCCCAGCATTTT
CASSRTGVYSNQPQHF